Listed here is a single T cell receptor beta chain. The antigen is not known. These data belong to a study of cytomegalovirus exposure and HLA in healthy donors. Findings and caveats of the study: Subsequent analysis found a tendency for first-cohort TCR clusters to co-occur within the 100 to 150 validation repertoires. The classifier, whose performance was assessed in both the original and validation cohorts, reportedly diagnosed cytomegalovirus status with high specificity and sensitivity.

Germline CDR1 and CDR2: LNHDA and SQIVND (reference sequence). The CDR3 is 15 amino acids. V lost 1 base and J 1 base, leaving 5 bases between the germline ends. The protocol was immunoSEQ multiplex PCR, while the TCRdb copy is restricted to in-frame clones and leaves out a portion. Counted here are about 180,000 clones, 87% occurring once; the ten biggest clones make up more than 1.3%. The specimen was PBMCs. The gene calls are TRBV19 and TRBJ2-6; D call uncertain. This clonotype was sampled from a woman aged 30 to 39 in good health and CMV-seronegative. The CDR3 loop reads CASSIGGSGANVLTF. CDR3 nucleotides: TGTGCCAGTAGTATAGGAGGTTCTGGGGCCAACGTCCTGACTTTC.